These 9 T cell receptor beta chains share one sample of origin, sequenced in a study of human T cells and chemical hapten exposure. As the library was built, unique molecular identifiers were attached to individual cDNA molecules. TCRdb analysed the reads with MiXCR anew, one entry per CDR3 protein. The sample consists of 95,000 to 150,000 distinct CDR3 sequences, about 8.9% of them appearing once. Unseparated into fractions, whole blood served as the source from which total RNA was extracted. Sequencing was carried out using whole blood. These receptor sequences come from a human donor in good health. Some clones in this sample may be carry-over from other donors' samples.

The genes are TRBV12-3 or TRBV12-4 and TRBJ2-7; D not resolved. V was clipped by 5 bases and J by 1 base, with 18 bases between them. The length of the CDR3 is 16 residues. The CDR3 sequence is CASSQPLGVGSYEQYF. CDR3 in DNA: TGTGCCAGCAGTCAGCCTCTAGGTGTTGGGTCCTACGAGCAGTACTTC.

This clonotype appeared many times. The chain is built from TRBV13 and TRBJ2-7, with D unclear. The germline V gene encodes CDR1 PRHDT and CDR2 FYEKMQ (reference sequence). The V gene lost 5 bases and the J gene lost 1 base, with 9 bases spanning the gap. This CDR3 region has 13 residues. CDR3 protein: CASSPGRSYEQYF. The CDR3 nucleotides are TGTGCCAGCAGCCCCGGACGGTCCTACGAGCAGTACTTC.

The sample holds a few counts of this clonotype. This chain connects TRBV5-6 to TRBJ2-1; maybe TRBD2 (5 bases). Germline V gives CDR1 SGHDT, CDR2 YYEEEE. There are 16 residues in the CDR3. Trimming took off 7 bases at V and 6 bases at J, with 23 bases between the two ends. CDR3: CASSPTPGPRGNEQFF. The CDR3 DNA sequence: TGTGCCAGCTCCCCCACCCCGGGTCCTCGGGGCAATGAGCAGTTCTTC.

The sample holds a few counts of this clonotype. The chain couples TRBV4-1 to TRBJ2-7; the D gene is possibly TRBD2 (6 bases). CDR1 and CDR2 (germline): MGHRA, YSYEKL. V was pared by 2 bases and J by 0 bases, with 11 bases between. This CDR3 spans 15 amino acids. The CDR3 DNA follows: TGCGCCAGCAGCCAACTAATAGCGGCCTCCTACGAGCAGTACTTC. This gives the protein CASSQLIAASYEQYF.

This clonotype was seen only a few times. CDR3 region: CASSRESSRTDTQYF. The CDR3 DNA follows: TGTGCCAGCAGCAGAGAAAGCTCCCGAACAGATACGCAGTATTTT. The V gene is TRBV4-2, the J gene TRBJ2-3; D gene unclear. This CDR3 is built from 15 residues. Trimming removed 5 bases at V and 3 bases at J, with 15 bases between. Germline V gene lookup returns CDR1 LGHNA and CDR2 YNFKEQ.

This chain joins TRBV13 and TRBJ2-7; D gene unclear. CDR1 and CDR2 from the germline V gene are PRHDT and FYEKMQ (reference sequence). The V end lost 5 bases, the J end lost 6 bases, and 8 bases lay between the germline ends. This CDR3 has 11 residues. The DNA for the CDR3 is TGTGCCAGCAGCGCCACGGGCGAGCAGTACTTC. Its translation is CASSATGEQYF.

This clonotype was seen only a few times. The genes are TRBV20-1 and TRBJ2-1; 9 bases line up with TRBD2. V gave up 0 bases and J gave up 4 bases; unmatched junction bases: 10. The CDR3 extends over 17 amino acids. Germline loops: CDR1 DFQATT, CDR2 SNEGSKA (reference sequence). In nucleotides, the CDR3 is TGCAGTGCTAGAGATCAATTGGCGGGAGGGCCTTACAATGAGCAGTTCTTC. This gives the protein CSARDQLAGGPYNEQFF.

The table lists this clonotype with a few counts. The rearrangement joins TRBV7-9 to TRBJ2-2; D is uncertain. Trimming stripped 3 bases from V and 0 bases from J, with 8 bases between. CDR1 is SEHNR, CDR2 FQNEAQ, per germline (reference sequence). CDR3 length: 15 amino acids. The CDR3 coding sequence is TGTGCCAGCAGCTTCAAACAAGCGAACACCGGGGAGCTGTTTTTT. Amino acids: CASSFKQANTGELFF.

There are a few counts of this clonotype. This chain joins TRBV12-5 and TRBJ1-2; the D is unclear. The germline CDR1 and CDR2 sequences are LGHNT and FRNRAP. The CDR3 spans 14 residues. V lost 0 bases, J lost 2 bases, and 7 bases lay in between. CDR3 nucleotides: TGTGCTAGTGGTTTGGTTCAGGAGAACTATGGCTACACCTTC. This gives the protein CASGLVQENYGYTF. The entire variable domain, with the rest obtained from reference TRBV12-5 and TRBJ1-2, is as follows: DARVTQTPRHKVTEMGQEVTMRCQPILGHNTVFWYRQTMMQGLELLAYFRNRAPLDDSGMPKDRFSAEMPDATLATLKIQPSEPRDSAVYFCASGLVQENYGYTFGSGTRLTVV.